The clone carrying this TCR beta chain occurred once. The sample comes from a study of blood T cell repertoires in COVID-19. Study-level information: Sites across the United States, Italy and Spain contributed samples from acute and convalescent COVID-19. T cells, B-cell-depleted T cells, or PBMCs provided the cDNA or gDNA that served as material.

The authors' processing: Amplifying reference gene primers gave estimates of nucleated cell counts. Data came from immunoSEQ multiplex PCR; TCRdb stores just in-frame clones and leaves some out. That table gives V, J and clone size, and the DNA gave D and trimming. The sample contains about 130,000 clones, approximately 83% of which appear only once. This CDR3 is built from 16 residues. Germline V gene data show CDR1 as LGHNA and CDR2 as YNFKEQ. Germline trimming cut 3 bases from V and 0 bases from J; bases unmatched to any gene: 3. This receptor was identified in an older man with active or convalescent COVID-19. Sequenced sample: peripheral blood. V gene TRBV4-2 combines with J gene TRBJ2-3; 10 nucleotides align to TRBD2. The CDR3 DNA reads as TGTGCCAGCAGCCAGAAACTAGCGGGGAGCACAGATACGCAGTATTTT. Amino acids: CASSQKLAGSTDTQYF.